This section outlines one T cell receptor beta chain sequence together with its context. Its cognate antigen is unknown. Sequencing of the DNA from cultured CD4+ T cells was carried out with the Oncomine TCR Beta short-read assay. DNA came from CD4+ T cells after culture. TCRdb itself ran the PCR reads through MiXCR, one entry per CDR3 protein. Altogether about 3,300 distinct CDR3 sequences are present, around three quarters being singletons, with the ten largest covering about 25%. Germline V lookup: CDR1 MNHEY, CDR2 SVGEGT. The CDR3 contains 13 residues. V lost 4 bases and J lost 6; bases outside the gene matches: 4. The sample's treatment: roughly ten-day PBMC culture with coronavirus spike peptide pools or control peptides (ViraFEST assay). Spanning March to December 2020, the positive PCR dates came before US Alpha, Beta and Delta variants. This sample is part of a study of vaccination and CD4 T cells after COVID-19. The wider study: Vaccinees got either two BNT162b2 doses or two mRNA-1273 doses. Samples were taken after vaccination, a median of about 73 days after dose two, with a range of 14 to 241.

The sequenced material came from CD4+ T cells from blood, cultured in vitro. The chain links TRBV6-2 or TRBV6-3 to TRBJ1-2, with 8 bases that match TRBD1. The clonotype was recovered from a human donor who had recovered from COVID-19. CDR3 nucleotides: TGTGCCAGCAGTTCCCGACAGGGGAATGGCTACACCTTC. Amino acids: CASSSRQGNGYTF.